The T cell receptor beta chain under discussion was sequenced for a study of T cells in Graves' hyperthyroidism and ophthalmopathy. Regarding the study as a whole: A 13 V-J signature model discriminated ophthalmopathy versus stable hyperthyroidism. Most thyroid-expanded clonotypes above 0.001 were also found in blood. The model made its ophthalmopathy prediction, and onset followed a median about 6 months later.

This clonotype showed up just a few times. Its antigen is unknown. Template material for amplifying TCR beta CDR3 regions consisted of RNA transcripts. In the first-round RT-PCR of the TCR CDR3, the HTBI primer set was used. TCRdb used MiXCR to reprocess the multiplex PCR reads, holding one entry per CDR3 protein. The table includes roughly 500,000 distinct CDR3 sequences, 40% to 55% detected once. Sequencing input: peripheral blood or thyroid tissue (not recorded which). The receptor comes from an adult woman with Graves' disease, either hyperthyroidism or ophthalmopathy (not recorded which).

The DNA of the CDR3 is TGTGCCAGCAGTTACCGGGTACCCGGGGAGCTGTTTTTT. It codes for CASSYRVPGELFF. The chain has TRBV6-5 and TRBJ2-2; D remains unclear. The CDR3 totals 13 residues. V was shortened by 2 bases and J by 6 bases, with 7 bases between the two germline ends. Germline V gene sequence: CDR1 MNHEY, CDR2 SVGAGI.